This T cell receptor (beta chain) was obtained from a study of TIL therapy for anti-PD-1-resistant metastatic lung cancer. Study-level information: Tumors had a median PD-L1 proportion score of 5% to 6.5%.

The immunoSEQ assay was v3. Profiling relied on immunoSEQ multiplex PCR, and the TCRdb table lists in-frame clones only, not all of them. The table has nearly 60,000 clones, about 73% seen once. V gave up 7 bases and J gave up 4 bases, with 11 bases separating them. Germline CDR1 LNHDA, CDR2 SQIVND (reference sequence). This CDR3 spans 13 amino acids. Regarding time point: pre-treatment sample, taken before nivolumab and TIL therapy. Sequences were derived from blood, sampled at baseline. The chain links TRBV19 to TRBJ1-3; D is undetermined. The sequence derives from a person aged 25-80 years with non-small cell lung cancer. This chain's CDR3 is CASTRTEGNTIYF. The CDR3 bases are TGTGCCAGTACCCGGACGGAGGGAAACACCATATATTTT.